What follows describes a single TCR beta chain. Treatment indicated: about 20 received Ad26.COV2.S at low or high dose, single or two shots; several received placebo; per-sample allocation not given. Specimens were obtained on day 63 following the first vaccine or placebo injection. The vaccine antigen was prefusion-stabilized Wuhan SARS-CoV-2 spike. The data belong to a study of Ad26.COV2.S vaccination and SARS-CoV-2 variants. Turning to the study itself: The Ad26.COV2.S arm of the COV1001 trial was where the donor was placed.

Here immunoSEQ multiplex PCR was the method, and the copy in TCRdb shows in-frame clones only, minus some. Here the sample spans 300,000 to 350,000 clones, about 89% being singletons. Trimming took 0 bases from V and 3 from J; bases not matched to a gene: 2. The CDR3 is 14 amino acids. The germline V gene encodes CDR1 SGHRS and CDR2 YFSETQ. Sample: peripheral blood, taken in a trial of Ad26.COV2.S vaccine versus placebo. The chain is built from TRBV5-1 and TRBJ1-1, with 7 nucleotides matching TRBD1. This clonotype was sampled from a person between 18 and 60 years old who received the Ad26.COV2.S COVID-19 vaccine or a placebo. The CDR3 region is CASSLEGADTEAFF. The CDR3 DNA follows: TGCGCCAGCAGCTTGGAGGGGGCGGACACTGAAGCTTTCTTT.